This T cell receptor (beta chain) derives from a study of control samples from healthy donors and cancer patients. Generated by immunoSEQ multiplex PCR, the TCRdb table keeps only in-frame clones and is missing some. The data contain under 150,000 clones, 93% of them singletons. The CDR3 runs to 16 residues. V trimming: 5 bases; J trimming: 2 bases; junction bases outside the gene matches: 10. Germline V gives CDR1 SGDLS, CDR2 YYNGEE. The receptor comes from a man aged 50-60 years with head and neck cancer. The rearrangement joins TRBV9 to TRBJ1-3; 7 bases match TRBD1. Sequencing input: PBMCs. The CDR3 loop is CASSTVQGWPGNTIYF. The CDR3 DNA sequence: TGTGCCAGCAGTACCGTACAGGGGTGGCCTGGAAACACCATATATTTT.